This T cell receptor beta chain was profiled in a study of shared clonotypes between healthy human individuals. Study findings and constraints: Relative to memory subsets, naive subsets generally showed larger estimated richness.

The germline V gene encodes CDR1 SGHAT and CDR2 FQNNGV. This CDR3 contains 16 residues. The V segment lost 1 base and the J segment 0 bases; nucleotides outside the gene matches: 6. The method was immunoSEQ multiplex PCR; TCRdb's version includes in-frame clones alone and lacks a portion of them. Here the sample spans over 850,000 clones, around three quarters being singletons. Note on this clone: Its antigen is undetermined.

This clonotype originated in a young man in good health. Some clones in this sample may be carry-over from other donors' samples. This rearrangement joins TRBV11-2 to TRBJ2-7, with 7 bases identical to TRBD2. The sample consisted of memory CD4+ T cells from PBMCs. The subset here: CD45RA-negative fraction. This chain's CDR3 is CASSLGGRVSSYEQYF. DNA for the CDR3: TGTGCCAGCAGCTTAGGGGGGAGGGTAAGCTCCTACGAGCAGTACTTC.